This record covers a single T cell receptor (beta chain). The record originates from a study of PD-1 blockade in classical Hodgkin lymphoma. Study context: Every 2 weeks, patients had 3 mg/kg nivolumab intravenously.

Produced via immunoSEQ multiplex PCR; TCRdb's table is partial and in-frame only. Of about 19,000 clones in the sample, 70% to 80% were seen once. Germline V CDR1 and CDR2: KGHSH, LQKENI. This CDR3 spans 14 amino acids. V gave up 3 bases and J gave up 0 bases, with 5 bases separating them. After autologous stem cell transplantation all patients relapsed, and prior brentuximab vedotin exposure differed between cohorts. The J gene is TRBJ1-4, the V gene TRBV18; no reliable D call. The TCR originated in a human donor with classical Hodgkin lymphoma. Sequencing was performed on peripheral blood mononuclear cells (PBMCs), taken before the second cycle of nivolumab. The CDR3 DNA sequence: TGTGCCAGCTCACCTGGCGCAACTAATGAAAAACTGTTTTTT. This encodes CASSPGATNEKLFF.